This passage covers 12 T cell receptor beta chains from one sample sequenced in a study of T cells in Graves' hyperthyroidism and ophthalmopathy. Using RNA transcripts as the source, TCR beta CDR3 regions were amplified. A first-round RT-PCR of the TCR CDR3 used the HTBI primer set. TCRdb reprocessed the multiplex PCR reads with MiXCR, giving one entry per CDR3 protein. The sample contains approximately 600,000 distinct CDR3 sequences, less than 25% of which appear only once. Sequencing input: blood. The source of these receptors is a man aged 25 to 45 with Graves' ophthalmopathy.

This clonotype came up many times. CDR3 region: CASSFGTRGQETQYF. The CDR3 nucleotides are TGTGCCAGCAGCTTTGGGACTAGGGGGCAAGAGACCCAGTACTTC. This chain links TRBV7-8 with TRBJ2-5; 8 bases are a match to TRBD2. From germline, CDR1 is SGHVS and CDR2 FQNEAQ. This CDR3 contains 15 residues. Trimming cost V 3 bases and J 2 bases; bases outside gene matches: 5.

This clonotype turned up a few times. This chain uses TRBV4-2 with TRBJ2-5, with D unresolved. Germline V gene sequence: CDR1 LGHNA, CDR2 YNFKEQ. This CDR3 is 14 amino acids long. V lost 1 base and J 1 base, leaving 7 bases between the germline ends. The CDR3 DNA sequence: TGTGCCAGCAGCCAAGTACAGACCCAAGAGACCCAGTACTTC. It encodes CASSQVQTQETQYF.

This clonotype was detected only a few times. The V gene is TRBV6-2 or TRBV6-3, the J gene TRBJ2-2; 16 bases agree with TRBD2. Per germline, CDR1 MNHEY and CDR2 SVGEGT. The CDR3 length is 18 residues. V lost 3 bases and J lost 9; bases outside the gene matches: 10. Here the CDR3 DNA reads TGTGCCAGCAGTTATGGGACTAGCGGGAGGGCCGTCGACAGGGAGCTGTTTTTT. It translates to CASSYGTSGRAVDRELFF.

This clonotype was detected many times. The J gene is TRBJ2-7, the V gene TRBV28; 13 bases are a match to TRBD2. This CDR3 has 14 amino acids. V was clipped by 5 bases and J by 7 bases; unmatched bases: 5. Germline-derived CDR1 and CDR2 are MDHEN and SYDVKM. For the CDR3, the DNA is TGTGCCAGCAGTCTACTAGCGGGAGGGCAAGAGCAGTACTTC. It encodes CASSLLAGGQEQYF.

The chain combines TRBV7-8 with TRBJ2-7; possible D gene TRBD2, 7 bases. CDR1 and CDR2 from the germline V gene are SGHVS and FQNEAQ. Trimming took 0 bases from V and 4 from J, leaving 19 bases between them. CDR3 size: 17 residues. In DNA form, the CDR3 reads TGTGCCAGCAGCTTAGCGCTTGGGGGGGCAGCGCCTTACGAGCAGTACTTC. Amino acids: CASSLALGGAAPYEQYF.

The chain combines TRBV28 with TRBJ2-4; no definite D call. The V end lost 3 bases, the J end lost 0 bases, and 15 bases lay between the germline ends. Germline CDR1 MDHEN, CDR2 SYDVKM. The CDR3 contains 17 residues. The CDR3 sequence: CASSLGSNWIAKNIQYF. CDR3 coding DNA: TGTGCCAGCAGTTTGGGATCAAATTGGATAGCCAAAAACATTCAGTACTTC.

The rearrangement links TRBV27 to TRBJ1-2; D gene ambiguous. Germline V gene data show CDR1 as MNHEY and CDR2 as SMNVEV (reference sequence). This CDR3 is built from 14 residues. V shed 0 bases and J shed 4 bases, with 9 bases lying between them. CDR3 DNA sequence: TGTGCCAGCAGTTTATCCGGGGATGGCTATGGCTACACCTTC. This sequence encodes CASSLSGDGYGYTF.

This clonotype was seen ten or more times. The chain couples TRBV30 to TRBJ2-7; D unresolved. The CDR3 sequence is 13 residues long. V was shortened by 3 bases and J by 1 base, with 10 bases between the two germline ends. Germline CDR1 reads GTSNPN; CDR2 reads SVGIG (reference sequence). CDR3 in DNA: TGTGCCTGGAGGATGAAGGATTCCTACGAGCAGTACTTC. Amino acid sequence: CAWRMKDSYEQYF.

The V gene is TRBV6-9, the J gene TRBJ2-3; 12 bases align to TRBD2. The CDR3 extends over 16 amino acids. Germline lookup yields CDR1 MNHGY and CDR2 SVAAGI. The ends lost 3 bases at V and 5 bases at J; junction bases unmatched: 6. CDR3 coding DNA: TGTGCCAGCAGTTACGCTCCGGGACTAGCGGGAGATACGCAGTATTTT. Its protein product is CASSYAPGLAGDTQYF.

This clonotype was detected ten times or more. The chain employs TRBV5-1 and TRBJ2-5; TRBD2 might be the D (5 bases). This CDR3 contains 14 residues. Germline loops: CDR1 SGHRS, CDR2 YFSETQ. The V and J ends lost 4 bases and 3 bases respectively, with 13 bases between them. CDR3 in DNA: TGCGCCAGCAGCCGTCGGGGAGAAAAAGAGACCCAGTACTTC. Amino acids: CASSRRGEKETQYF. Full variable domain (remainder filled in from reference TRBV5-1 and TRBJ2-5): KAGVTQTPRYLIKTRGQQVTLSCSPISGHRSVSWYQQTPGQGLQFLFEYFSETQRNKGNFPGRFSGRQFSNSRSEMNVSTLELGDSALYLCASSRRGEKETQYFGPGTRLLVL.

This clonotype was observed at least ten times. The chain uses TRBV2 and TRBJ2-1; D is possibly TRBD2 (5 bases). This CDR3 has 12 residues. V was trimmed by 8 bases and J by 10 bases, leaving 15 bases between them. From germline, CDR1 is SNHLY and CDR2 FYNNEI. DNA of the CDR3: TGTGCCAGCGCCCTAGCCCTCGGGGAGCAGTTCTTC. It encodes CASALALGEQFF.

The chain has TRBV7-9 and TRBJ2-4, with TRBD1 as a possible D gene (5 bases). Between the trimmed V and J ends, which lost 0 bases and 2 bases, there was a span of 20 bases. Germline V gene data show CDR1 as SEHNR and CDR2 as FQNEAQ (reference sequence). The CDR3 is 19 amino acids. The DNA of the CDR3 is TGTGCCAGCAGCTTAGCAGCACGGAAAGGGGTTAAAACCAAAAACATTCAGTACTTC. This translates into CASSLAARKGVKTKNIQYF.